Detailed here is one T cell receptor (beta chain). Per the original methods: Estimates of nucleated cell counts were drawn from the amplification of reference gene primers. Only in-frame clones appear in the TCRdb table, and some are missing; sequencing was by immunoSEQ multiplex PCR. D and trimming come from the DNA, and the V and J calls and clone size come from that table. The sample lists some 97,000 clones, approximately 86% occurring once. From germline, CDR1 is SGHRS and CDR2 YFSETQ. V was cut by 1 base and J by 4 bases, with 12 bases left in between. This CDR3 is built from 15 residues. The sample is drawn from a study of blood T cell repertoires in COVID-19. Study as a whole: Samples came from the United States, Italy and Spain, spanning acute and convalescent COVID-19. Sample material is recorded as cDNA or gDNA derived from T cells, B-cell-depleted T cells, or PBMCs.

The rearrangement links TRBV5-1 to TRBJ1-3, with D possibly being TRBD1 (5 bases). Sequences were obtained from peripheral blood. The TCR sequence derives from a middle-aged man with active or convalescent COVID-19. The CDR3 region is CASSLFQGGGNTIYF. The CDR3 DNA is TGCGCCAGCAGCTTGTTCCAGGGAGGAGGAAACACCATATATTTT.